A single sample is the source of the 18 T cell receptor beta chains below, sequenced in a study of T-cell reconstitution after alpha-beta-depleted transplantation in children. For these receptors, no antigen is known. The TCRbeta library was prepared with unique molecular identifiers. A single record per CDR3 protein comes from TCRdb applying MiXCR to the PCR reads. The sample records some 300,000 distinct CDR3 sequences, 6.5% to 9% being singletons. Study outcomes and limitations: When one year had passed after transplant, most T-cell counts and diversity came from newly produced T cells.

The specimen was peripheral blood, collected 360 days after TCRalphabeta/CD19-depleted stem cell transplant. Receptors originate from a female patient aged 2-10 years who had a stem cell transplant for Fanconi anemia, so the T cells may come from the graft donor.

This clonotype came up a few times. The chain employs TRBV27 and TRBJ1-3, with 10 bases aligning to TRBD1. This CDR3 comprises 15 residues. J was trimmed by 1 base and V by 6 bases; bases with no gene match: 3. CDR1 MNHEY and CDR2 SMNVEV come from the germline V gene (reference sequence). The CDR3 DNA reads as TGTGCCAGCAGCTGGACAGGGGGGTCTGGAAACACCATATATTTT. Protein sequence: CASSWTGGSGNTIYF.

This clonotype has just a few counts. In DNA form, the CDR3 reads TGTGCCAGCAGCGAAAGTATGAACACTGAAGCTTTCTTT. It yields the protein CASSESMNTEAFF. The chain is built from TRBV7-6 and TRBJ1-1, with D unresolved. The V end was cut by 5 bases, the J end by 0 bases, with 7 bases between. CDR3 size: 13 residues. CDR1 and CDR2 (germline): SGHVS, FNYEAQ.

The table lists this clonotype with many counts. This CDR3 is CASSPGPTQSYEQYF. Here the CDR3 DNA reads TGTGCCAGCAGTCCCGGACCCACCCAAAGCTACGAGCAGTACTTC. The V and J genes are TRBV6-1 and TRBJ2-7; D ambiguous. Per germline, CDR1 MNHNS and CDR2 SASEGT. Trimming shortened V by 5 bases and J by 3 bases, and 17 bases separated the two germline ends. The CDR3 loop spans 15 amino acids.

As to this clonotype: This may be a read error: a much more frequent sequence differs by one nucleotide. This chain connects TRBV20-1 to TRBJ2-5; no definite D call. Germline V gene sequence: CDR1 DFQATT, CDR2 SNEGSKA (reference sequence). The CDR3 sequence is 14 residues long. The CDR3 nucleotides read TGCAGTGCTAGAGAGAGAGGACGAGGAGAGACCCACTACTTC. Its protein product is CSARERGRGETHYF.

This clonotype came up once. This sequence joins TRBV27 and TRBJ2-7; D remains unclear. V was cut by 0 bases and J by 0 bases, with 9 bases left in between. The CDR3 has 15 residues. CDR1 is MNHEY and CDR2 is SMNVEV in the germline V gene (reference sequence). The CDR3 DNA reads TGTGCCAGCAGTTTATCGGTGGGAACCTCCTACGAGCAGTACTTC. Residues: CASSLSVGTSYEQYF.

This clonotype is labeled medium-sized. The rearrangement uses TRBV27 and TRBJ2-3; D gene ambiguous. This CDR3 region has 13 residues. V was pared by 3 bases and J by 0 bases, with 4 bases between. The germline V gene has CDR1 MNHEY and CDR2 SMNVEV (reference sequence). CDR3 loop: CASSFPSTDTQYF. CDR3 in DNA: TGTGCCAGCAGTTTTCCCAGCACAGATACGCAGTATTTT.

This clonotype was recorded many times. The chain recombines TRBV20-1 with TRBJ2-5; 8 positions match TRBD1. The V gene end was trimmed by 4 bases and the J gene end by 2 bases; junction bases not matched to a gene: 3. The CDR3 is 13 amino acids. Germline V gene lookup returns CDR1 DFQATT and CDR2 SNEGSKA (reference sequence). In DNA, the CDR3 is TGCAGTGCTACCGGGACAGGTCAAGAGACCCAGTACTTC. It is translated as CSATGTGQETQYF.

In its sample, this clonotype was seen a few times. This chain joins TRBV5-1 and TRBJ1-2, with TRBD1 identical over 9 bases. Germline V gene lookup returns CDR1 SGHRS and CDR2 YFSETQ. The CDR3 covers 15 residues. Losses at the gene ends were 3 bases for V and 7 bases for J; bases not matched to a gene: 10. The DNA for the CDR3 is TGCGCCAGCAGCTGGCACAGGGGGCAAAGTGGTGGCTACACCTTC. Its protein product is CASSWHRGQSGGYTF.

This clonotype was seen at least ten times. The genes are TRBV5-1 and TRBJ2-7; D could derive from TRBD1 or TRBD2 (5 bases each). This CDR3 has 15 residues. V shed 3 bases and J shed 3 bases, with 16 bases lying between them. Germline CDR1 is SGHRS and CDR2 is YFSETQ. The DNA for the CDR3 is TGCGCCAGCAGCTCCCTCCGGGACCGAGACTACGAGCAGTACTTC. As protein: CASSSLRDRDYEQYF.

This clonotype was seen more than once but under ten times. The chain joins TRBV27 to TRBJ2-7; D remains ambiguous. The ends were cut back, 5 bases at V and 5 bases at J, with 16 bases in the middle. CDR1 and CDR2 (germline): MNHEY, SMNVEV (reference sequence). The CDR3 totals 14 residues. CDR3 coding DNA: TGTGCCAGCAGTCCGAACCTCGGTGGCCACGAGCAGTACTTC. It translates to CASSPNLGGHEQYF.

This clonotype was counted only a few times. V is TRBV4-2 and J is TRBJ2-7, with D tentatively TRBD2 (6 bases). CDR1 is LGHNA and CDR2 is YNFKEQ in the germline V gene. The CDR3 runs 15 residues. Trimming removed 1 base at V and 5 bases at J, with 15 bases between. The CDR3 sequence: CASSQAAASVHEQYF. CDR3 DNA sequence: TGTGCCAGCAGCCAAGCTGCGGCTAGCGTCCACGAGCAGTACTTC.

This clonotype has ten or more counts. This chain connects TRBV12-3 or TRBV12-4 to TRBJ1-1; maybe TRBD1 (5 bases). V dropped 5 bases and J dropped 4 bases, with 17 bases sitting between them. CDR3 size: 15 residues. CDR3 nucleotides: TGTGCCAGCAGTATAACCTCAGCGGGGGGCACTGAAGCTTTCTTT. Protein: CASSITSAGGTEAFF.

The sample holds a few counts of this clonotype. The gene calls are TRBV13 and TRBJ2-3; 8 nucleotides agree with TRBD1. V lost 3 bases, J lost 4 bases, and 9 bases stayed unmatched. CDR3 length: 16 amino acids. From germline, CDR1 is PRHDT and CDR2 FYEKMQ (reference sequence). CDR3: CASSLRQGIGADTQYF. CDR3 DNA: TGTGCCAGCAGCTTGCGACAGGGGATCGGGGCAGATACGCAGTATTTT.

This clonotype was detected many times. The chain employs TRBV9 and TRBJ1-2, with 8 bases that match TRBD1. V shed 1 base and J 5 bases; nucleotides not matched to a gene: 10. The CDR3 spans 16 residues. Germline V CDR1 and CDR2: SGDLS, YYNGEE. For the CDR3, the DNA is TGTGCCAGCAGCGTACGACAGGGGCGGGATAGTTATGGCTACACCTTC. Protein product: CASSVRQGRDSYGYTF.

The rearrangement links TRBV20-1 to TRBJ2-3; 9 bases are a match to TRBD2. This CDR3 has 15 residues. Losses at the gene ends were 6 bases for V and 0 bases for J; bases not matched to a gene: 7. In germline, CDR1 is DFQATT, CDR2 SNEGSKA (reference sequence). Written as DNA, the CDR3 is TGCAGTGCCCGGAGCGGGGGGAGTAGCACAGATACGCAGTATTTT. Protein product: CSARSGGSSTDTQYF.

The table lists this clonotype with many counts. The CDR3 sequence is CASSFPAGRSYNEQFF. The DNA of the CDR3 is TGTGCCAGCAGTTTTCCGGCAGGGAGGTCCTACAATGAGCAGTTCTTC. The J gene is TRBJ2-1, the V gene TRBV28; D possibly corresponds to TRBD2 (6 bases). CDR1 MDHEN and CDR2 SYDVKM come from the germline V gene. Trimming took 3 bases from V and 1 from J, leaving 13 bases between them. This CDR3 has 16 amino acids.

This clonotype was found many times. The CDR3 DNA is TGTGCCAGCAGCAGGGAGCGGGAGCCCTACAATGAGCAGTTCTTC. Translation gives CASSREREPYNEQFF. The rearrangement joins TRBV5-5 to TRBJ2-1; 8 bases are a match to TRBD2. The CDR3 has 15 amino acids. From germline, CDR1 is SGHKS and CDR2 YYEKEE (reference sequence). V was pared by 4 bases and J by 2 bases, with 5 bases of the junction left unmatched.

This clonotype was recorded a few times. The chain combines TRBV12-3 or TRBV12-4 with TRBJ2-7; D is unclear. Between the trimmed V and J ends, which lost 3 bases and 3 bases, there was a span of 15 bases. This CDR3 is built from 15 residues. DNA of the CDR3: TGTGCCAGCAGTTTTAGGTCCCCCTCCGACTACGAGCAGTACTTC. Translated, it gives CASSFRSPSDYEQYF.